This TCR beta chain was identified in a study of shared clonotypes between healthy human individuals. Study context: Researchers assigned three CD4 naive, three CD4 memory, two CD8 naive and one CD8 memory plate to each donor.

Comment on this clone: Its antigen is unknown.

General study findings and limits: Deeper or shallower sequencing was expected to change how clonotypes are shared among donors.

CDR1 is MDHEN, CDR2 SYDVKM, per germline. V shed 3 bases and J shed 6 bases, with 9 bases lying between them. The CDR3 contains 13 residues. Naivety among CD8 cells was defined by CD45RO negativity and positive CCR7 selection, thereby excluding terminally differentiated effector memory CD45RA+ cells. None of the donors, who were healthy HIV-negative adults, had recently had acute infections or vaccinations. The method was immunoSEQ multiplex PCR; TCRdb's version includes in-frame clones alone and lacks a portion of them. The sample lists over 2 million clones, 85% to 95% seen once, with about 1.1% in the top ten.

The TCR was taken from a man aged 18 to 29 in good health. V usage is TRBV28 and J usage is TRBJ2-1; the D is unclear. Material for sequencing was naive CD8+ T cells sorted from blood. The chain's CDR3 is CASSFSPPNEQFF. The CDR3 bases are TGTGCCAGCAGTTTTTCCCCTCCCAATGAGCAGTTCTTC.